This TCR beta chain is from a study of regulatory T cells in long-lasting Graves disease (dated by TCRdb to 2020 to 2022). For the wider study: Persistent Graves' disease was defined as persistently positive TSH receptor autoantibodies together with antithyroid drug treatment for over 5 years. Patients with persistent Graves' disease were compared with patients with newly diagnosed Graves' disease using TCR sequencing and RNA sequencing of peripheral blood. The study was conducted in China and was registered as a clinical trial. A total of roughly 35 samples underwent TCR sequencing, from around 13 patients with persistent Graves' disease and approximately 20 patients with newly diagnosed Graves' disease. Persistent Graves' disease patients in the clinical cohort had taken antithyroid drugs for about 10.3 years on average. Paper-wide results and their limitations: Compared with newly diagnosed patients, persistent Graves' disease patients had lower TCR Shannon entropy and fewer highly expanded clones, which suggests clonal expansion. Patients with persistent disease shared more public clonotypes (about 3,000) than newly diagnosed patients did (more than 900). The authors noted that the small sample size was a limitation that may lower accuracy. The study examined only peripheral blood because the primary lesion, thyroid tissue, could not be accessed. Sequencing and analysis were limited to the TCR beta chain. Preferential use of TRBV28, TRBJ1-2 and TRBJ2-5 was observed in persistent disease, whereas TRBV20-1 and TRBJ2-1 were favored in newly diagnosed disease.

As concerns this clonotype: Its antigen remains undetermined. The record has no base qualities; no much larger clone is one base away.

The intended sense of this specimen's time point label: persistent/refractory GD, antithyroid drugs over 5 years with positive TRAb. For both TCR sequencing and RNA sequencing, RNA was extracted from PBMCs in TRIzol. Graves' disease was diagnosed according to American Thyroid Association guidelines. Recruitment of patients was carried out at an endocrinology department in Xi'an, China. Each patient gave 8.5 to 9.5 milliliters of peripheral blood, collected in an EDTA anticoagulant tube. Ficoll Paque Plus density gradient separation was used to isolate PBMCs, and no additional T cell sorting was done. An Agilent 2100 Bioanalyzer and agarose gel were used to check RNA quality, and a NanoDrop 2000 was used to measure RNA concentration. Library preparation was by multiplex PCR. Sequencing instrument: Illumina HiSeq 4000. iRepertoire HTBI primers and Arm-PCR amplification of CDR3 regions were used to construct TCR beta libraries. PCR products were gel purified before sequencing. For the original study's pipeline: Gene usage analysis of CDR3 amino acid clonotypes relied on the 55 to 80 TRBV and about 15 TRBJ segments identified across samples. Filtered high-quality paired reads were merged into contigs using COPE and FqMerger. BLAST was used to align contigs to the IMGT TRBV, TRBD and TRBJ reference genes, and CDR3 was defined following IMGT. Any clonotype with a frequency above 0.1% was counted as a highly expanded clone. Shannon entropy served as the measure of repertoire diversity, while the Gini coefficient captured V-J evenness. Clonotypes shared by more than one individual were considered public. The public reads were reanalyzed by TCRdb: fastp trimming at Q25, MiXCR alignment, in-frame beta chains only. CDR3 protein sequences are deduplicated, and each keeps its most common genes and DNA. The V and J calls follow TCRdb's processing rather than the paper's. This sample gives 300,000 to 400,000 distinct CDR3 sequences in total; around 19% of them show up just once. The ten largest clones take up over 25% of the sample.

Cut back by 1 base and 4 bases, the V and J ends lie 10 bases apart. Via the germline V gene (reference sequence), CDR1 is LNHDA and CDR2 SQIVND. CDR3 length: 14 amino acids, cysteine to phenylalanine. Only the CDR3 DNA stays, 42 bases, in frame from base 1. The receptor chain draws on TRBV19 and TRBJ1-2, with no reliable assignment of the D segment. The receptor was isolated from a female donor with Graves disease. The sample was peripheral blood mononuclear cells (PBMCs), taken when the disease was refractory, from a patient treated with antithyroid drugs. The CDR3 here reads CASSIGPTPYGYTF. The nucleotides are TGTGCCAGTAGTATAGGGCCCACGCCCTATGGCTACACCTTC.